Reported below is one TCR beta chain. Its antigen specificity is not known. Base-call qualities are not available, and no considerably larger clone is one nucleotide away. The time point label for this specimen denotes: cells obtained before transplantation from donor or recipient. CD3+CD4+ and CD3+CD8+ populations were FACS-sorted from unstimulated pre-transplant donor and recipient cells taken from spleen or lymph nodes. These data originate in a study of graft-versus-host responses after intestinal transplantation (dated by TCRdb to the early 2020s). Regarding the complete study: Multivisceral, liver-intestinal, or isolated intestinal transplants were received by the recipients. Anti-thymocyte globulin induction was given to all recipients, followed by maintenance tacrolimus and steroids for 2 to 3 years. Donor T cell macrochimerism was defined as a peak of at least 4% donor T cells among recipient peripheral blood mononuclear cells. Of the roughly 26 intestinal transplant recipients enrolled in the cohort, one of whom was a retransplant, 3 patients without pretransplant specimens were excluded. Graft-versus-host and host-versus-graft alloreactive T cell clones were tracked in the graft, circulation and bone marrow after intestinal transplantation using bulk TCR-beta CDR3 sequencing. Alloreactive clones were identified by sequencing pre-transplant mixed lymphocyte reaction products and comparing them with unstimulated pre-transplant donor and recipient T cells. Rather than being sequenced by the commercial service, samples from a few later patients were sequenced in-house on an Illumina MiSeq and processed with MiXCR.

From cysteine to phenylalanine, the CDR3 is 16 amino acids long. Of all the DNA, just the CDR3 is kept, 48 bases in frame from base 1. Trimmed from V: 6 bases; trimmed from J: 8 bases; junction bases lacking a gene match: 15. The germline V gene (reference sequence) sets CDR1 to SEHNR and CDR2 to FQNEAQ. To prepare the library, the immunoSEQ multiplex PCR assay was applied. For most patients, genomic DNA was isolated with the Qiagen DNeasy Blood and Tissue Kit and sent frozen to Adaptive Biotechnologies for TCR sequencing. High-throughput TCR-beta CDR3 sequencing of genomic DNA from most patients was performed by Adaptive Biotechnologies. Turning to the authors' computational methods: Adaptive's ImmunoSEQ software was the source of the TCR sequencing data for 15 to 20 patients, while a few other patients were processed with MiXCR and VDJtools. CD4 versus CD8 sorting errors were corrected by removing sequences found in both subsets at a frequency ratio below 5:1. CDR3 nucleotide sequences shared between donor and recipient were removed because the origin of such sequences could not be assigned. To be classed as alloreactive, a clone needed at least 2-fold expansion over unstimulated cells and a minimum CFSE-low frequency of 0.002% (template counts) or 0.001% (read counts). Mappable clones were those detected in sequenced pre-transplant spleen, lymph node, or MLR CFSE-low populations of the donor or recipient. The cumulative frequency of alloreactive clones was calculated as a percentage of all sequences, weighted by copy number. In its TCRdb copy, this immuneACCESS table keeps in-frame sequences only and misses some clones. Where compared with another copy, unresolved V genes explain less than half of these, and the others have no known cause. V, J and clone size are those of that table, while D and trimming were read from the DNA. This sample comprises tens of thousands of clones, roughly nine tenths of them detected only once. The ten largest clonotypes hold roughly 0.099% of the sample.

Overall results and qualifications from the work: The relatively low number and heterogeneity of intestinal transplant patients limited the conclusions. Early after transplant, peak levels of circulating GvH clones were associated with declines in HvG clones. GvH clones were found in recipient bone marrow, and some of the GvH clones appeared earlier in ileal mucosa or blood, which is consistent with an intestinal mucosal origin. In the allografts of patients with donor T cell macrochimerism, GvH to HvG T cell clonal ratios were high.

The source material was unstimulated CD4+ T cells sorted from spleen or lymph node cells, sampled before intestinal transplant. The receptor was isolated from a human donor who received an intestinal transplant. This sequence uses TRBV7-9 and TRBJ2-1; 8 bases in the junction line up with TRBD2. The CDR3 reads CASSNAGTRDWDEQFF. The nucleotide sequence reads TGTGCCAGCAGTAATGCCGGGACTAGGGATTGGGATGAGCAGTTCTTC. Outside the CDR3, residues come from the reference TRBV7-9 and TRBJ2-1 proteins, so the full variable domain is: DTGVSQNPRHKITKRGQNVTFRCDPISEHNRLYWYRQTLGQGPEFLTYFQNEAQLEKSRLLSDRFSAERPKGSFSTLEIQRTEQGDSAMYLCASSNAGTRDWDEQFFGPGTRLTVL.